These 10 T cell receptor beta chains share one sample of origin, sequenced in a study of blood T cell repertoires in COVID-19 (dated by TCRdb to the early 2020s). Libraries were made using the immunoSEQ multiplex PCR assay. Held by TCRdb, this immuneACCESS table contains in-frame sequences only and omits some clones. Under half of the omission traces to an unresolved V gene where checked; the cause of the rest is unknown. This sample comprises some 200,000 clones, about 85% of them detected only once. The top ten clones comprise around a fifth of the sample. Source material: peripheral blood. These TCRs come from a man aged 60-69 years with active or convalescent COVID-19.

The J gene is TRBJ1-2, the V gene TRBV5-4, with unresolved D. Trimming removed 0 bases at V and 8 bases at J, with 14 bases between. CDR3 length equals 14 residues. The V gene's germline CDR1 is SGHNT and CDR2 YYREEE (reference sequence). The CDR3 reads CASSLEGRTGGYTF. CDR3 coding DNA: TGTGCCAGCAGCTTGGAGGGCAGGACTGGCGGCTACACCTTC. The whole variable domain, filled in from reference TRBV5-4 and TRBJ1-2, reads ETGVTQSPTHLIKTRGQQVTLRCSSQSGHNTVSWYQQALGQGPQFIFQYYREEENGRGNFPPRFSGLQFPNYSSELNVNALELDDSALYLCASSLEGRTGGYTFGSGTRLTVV.

The chain has TRBV2 and TRBJ1-2, with 8 bases that match TRBD1. Germline values: CDR1 SNHLY, CDR2 FYNNEI. This CDR3 has 12 amino acids. The J segment lost 8 bases and the V segment lost 7 bases, leaving 6 bases of the junction unmatched. The CDR3 DNA sequence: TGTGCCAGCACTTTTGGACAGGGCGGCTACACCTTC. It is translated as CASTFGQGGYTF.

V is TRBV9 and J is TRBJ2-6, with 9 bases that match TRBD1. Looked up from germline, CDR1 is SGDLS and CDR2 is YYNGEE. The CDR3 consists of 15 residues. J lost 12 bases, V lost 0 bases, and 7 bases had no gene match. This CDR3 is CASSVAGQGLTVLTF. CDR3 in DNA: TGTGCCAGCAGCGTAGCGGGACAGGGATTAACCGTCCTGACTTTC. Full variable domain (rest looked up from reference TRBV9 and TRBJ2-6): DSGVTQTPKHLITATGQRVTLRCSPRSGDLSVYWYQQSLDQGLQFLIQYYNGEERAKGNILERFSAQQFPDLHSELNLSSLELGDSALYFCASSVAGQGLTVLTFGAGSRLTVL.

The chain couples TRBV19 to TRBJ1-2; the match to TRBD1 covers 8 bases. Germline trimming cut 5 bases from V and 8 bases from J; bases unmatched to any gene: 10. The germline gives CDR1 LNHDA, CDR2 SQIVND (reference sequence). CDR3 size: 14 residues. Here the CDR3 DNA reads TGTGCCAGTAGTCAAGGACAGGGTGATAAGGGCTACACCTTC. It yields the protein CASSQGQGDKGYTF.

The rearrangement joins TRBV5-1 to TRBJ1-3, with D unresolved. The length of the CDR3 is 14 residues. With 5 bases removed from V and 4 bases from J, the gap between germline ends came to 13 bases. CDR1 is SGHRS, CDR2 YFSETQ, per germline. CDR3 protein: CASRVEAKGNTIYF. The CDR3 nucleotides read TGCGCCAGCAGAGTCGAAGCAAAGGGAAACACCATATATTTT.

The chain employs TRBV7-2 and TRBJ2-5, with a weak D call TRBD1 (5 bases). With 1 base removed from V and 1 base from J, the gap between germline ends came to 7 bases. The germline V gene has CDR1 SGHTA and CDR2 FQGNSA. CDR3 length equals 14 residues. The CDR3 here is CASSLGGRQETQYF. The CDR3 nucleotides read TGTGCCAGCAGCTTAGGGGGCCGCCAAGAGACCCAGTACTTC. Based on the CDR3 plus reference TRBV7-2 and TRBJ2-5, the full variable domain is GAGVSQSPSNKVTEKGKDVELRCDPISGHTALYWYRQSLGQGLEFLIYFQGNSAPDKSGLPSDRFSAERTGGSVSTLTIQRTQQEDSAVYLCASSLGGRQETQYFGPGTRLLVL.

The chain recombines TRBV18 with TRBJ1-4; TRBD1 is a possible D gene (6 bases). Germline CDR1 is KGHSH and CDR2 is LQKENI. V was trimmed by 4 bases and J by 4 bases, leaving 7 bases between them. This CDR3 is built from 13 residues. In DNA form, the CDR3 reads TGTGCCAGCTCACGGGACATTAATGAAAAACTGTTTTTT. Protein product: CASSRDINEKLFF.

The CDR3 loop is CASSLPTGGGGTEAFF. CDR3 bases: TGTGCCAGCAGTTTACCTACAGGGGGCGGGGGCACTGAAGCTTTCTTT. This sequence joins TRBV27 and TRBJ1-1; the match to TRBD1 covers 9 bases. V was clipped by 2 bases and J by 4 bases; unmatched bases: 8. The CDR3 covers 16 residues. Germline V gene lookup returns CDR1 MNHEY and CDR2 SMNVEV (reference sequence).

The chain carries TRBV5-5 and TRBJ2-7; 13 nucleotides align to TRBD2. The CDR3 runs 16 residues. Germline values: CDR1 SGHKS, CDR2 YYEKEE (reference sequence). Losses at the gene ends were 0 bases for V and 0 bases for J; bases not matched to a gene: 0. CDR3 region: CASSLGLAGGSYEQYF. CDR3 DNA: TGTGCCAGCAGCTTGGGACTAGCGGGGGGCTCCTACGAGCAGTACTTC. Supplemented by reference TRBV5-5 and TRBJ2-7, the full variable domain reads DAGVTQSPTHLIKTRGQQVTLRCSPISGHKSVSWYQQVLGQGPQFIFQYYEKEERGRGNFPDRFSARQFPNYSSELNVNALLLGDSALYLCASSLGLAGGSYEQYFGPGTRLTVT.

This chain links TRBV7-2 with TRBJ2-7; D is unclear. V lost 4 bases and J lost 4, with 11 bases in between. Germline V gene lookup returns CDR1 SGHTA and CDR2 FQGNSA. This CDR3 region has 13 residues. CDR3 sequence: CASSSLGVYEQYF. CDR3 DNA sequence: TGTGCCAGCAGCTCCCTCGGAGTTTACGAGCAGTACTTC.